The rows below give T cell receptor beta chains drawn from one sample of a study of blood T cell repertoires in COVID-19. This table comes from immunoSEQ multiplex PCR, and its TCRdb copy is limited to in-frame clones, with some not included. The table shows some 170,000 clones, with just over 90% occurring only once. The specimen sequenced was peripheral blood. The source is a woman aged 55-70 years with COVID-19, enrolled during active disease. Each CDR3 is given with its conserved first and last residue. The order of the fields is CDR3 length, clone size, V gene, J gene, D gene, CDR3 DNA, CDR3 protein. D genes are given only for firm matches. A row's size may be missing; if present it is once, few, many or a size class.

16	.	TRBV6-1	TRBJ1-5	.	TGTGCCAGCAGTGCAACAAGACCGGGAGGCAATCAGCCCCAGCATTTT	CASSATRPGGNQPQHF
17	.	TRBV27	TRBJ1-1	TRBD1	TGTGCCAGCAGTTTGAAAGGGGGCGCCTTCCCGAACACTGAAGCTTTCTTT	CASSLKGGAFPNTEAFF
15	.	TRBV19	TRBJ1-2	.	TGTGCCAGTAGAAGTCAGGGAGGGGTTAACTATGGCTACACCTTC	CASRSQGGVNYGYTF
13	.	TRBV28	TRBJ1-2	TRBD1	TGTGCCAGCAGCTCCCTCAGCGCGACAGGGGGAACCTTC	CASSSLSATGGTF
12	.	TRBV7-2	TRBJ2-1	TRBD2	TGTGCCAGCAGCCCCGTAGCGGGGGGGTTTGTCTTC	CASSPVAGGFVF
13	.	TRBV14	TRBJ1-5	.	TGTGCCAGCAGCCAAGATCCGAATCAGCCCCAGCATTTT	CASSQDPNQPQHF
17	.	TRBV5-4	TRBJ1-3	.	TGTGCCAGCAGCTGGGGCCTGACCGCGAGCTCTGGAAACACCATATATTTT	CASSWGLTASSGNTIYF
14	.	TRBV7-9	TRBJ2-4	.	TGTGCCAGCAGCTTAGAGGCGGCCAGGGGCATTCAGTACTTC	CASSLEAARGIQYF
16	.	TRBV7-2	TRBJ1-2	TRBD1	TGTGCCAGCAGCTTTGTTCCAGGACAGGGGGACTATGGCTACACCTTC	CASSFVPGQGDYGYTF
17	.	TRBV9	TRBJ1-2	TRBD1	TGTGCCAGCAGCGGAGCCGGGGCAGGGGGTCTATTCTATGGCTACACCTTC	CASSGAGAGGLFYGYTF
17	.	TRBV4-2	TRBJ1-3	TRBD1	TGTGCCAGCAGCTCCGGCCGGGACAGGGGGCCTGGAAACACCATATATTTT	CASSSGRDRGPGNTIYF
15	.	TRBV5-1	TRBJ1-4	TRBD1	TGCGCCAGCAGCTCGAGGACAGGGGGTAGAGAAAAACTGTTTTTT	CASSSRTGGREKLFF
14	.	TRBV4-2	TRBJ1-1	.	TGTGCCAGCAGCCAAGACAGTGTGAACACTGAAGCTTTCTTT	CASSQDSVNTEAFF
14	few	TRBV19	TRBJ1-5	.	TGTGCCAGTAGTCGGACAGCTAGCAATCAGCCCCAGCATTTT	CASSRTASNQPQHF
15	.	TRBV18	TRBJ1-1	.	TGTGCCAGCTCACCATTTTCGACAGGGAACACTGAAGCTTTCTTT	CASSPFSTGNTEAFF
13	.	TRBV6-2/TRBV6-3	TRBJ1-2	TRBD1	TGTGCCAGCAGCCCCGGGACAGGGGTTGGCTACACCTTC	CASSPGTGVGYTF